The present T cell receptor beta chain was sequenced within a study of shared clonotypes between healthy human individuals. General study results and limits: It was expected that sequencing depth would affect clonotype sharing among donors. Clonotypes not shared had lower generation probabilities than those common to all four donors.

V was shortened by 4 bases and J by 1 base, with 14 bases between the two germline ends. The CDR3 loop spans 16 amino acids. CDR1 is SGHTA and CDR2 is FQGTGA in the germline V gene. Produced via immunoSEQ multiplex PCR; TCRdb's table is partial and in-frame only. Among roughly 2,000,000 clones listed, about 95% were seen once. Comments on this clone: Its antigen is unidentified.

In the naive CD8 group, cells lacked CD45RO and were positively selected for CCR7, so terminally differentiated effector memory CD45RA+ cells were left out. The sample comprised naive CD8+ T cells sorted from blood. The sequence was obtained from a man aged 18 to 29 in good health. The chain combines TRBV7-3 with TRBJ1-5; D is possibly TRBD1 (5 bases). CDR3: CASSSHLTVSNQPQHF. CDR3 sequence (DNA): TGTGCCAGCAGCTCTCATTTGACAGTGAGCAATCAGCCCCAGCATTTT.